The clone carrying this T cell receptor (beta chain) was detected ten times or more. Sample time point: healthy volunteer bleed at 2 weeks. Whole blood that had not been fractionated was the source of extracted total RNA. The CDR3 length is 16 residues. CDR1 SGHTA and CDR2 FQGTGA come from the germline V gene. The V and J ends lost 1 base and 3 bases, in that order; junction bases with no gene match: 2. The data were taken from a study of human T cells and chemical hapten exposure. Study background: TCR yield per sample varied, mainly due to pooled library volumes.

Attachment of unique molecular identifiers to individual cDNA molecules was performed in the library. Each CDR3 protein is one row after TCRdb ran MiXCR on the RACE reads. Of 50,000 or so distinct CDR3 sequences listed, about 4.5% were seen once; the top ten hold less than 6%. The TCR was taken from a human donor in good health. Some clones in this sample may be carry-over from other donors' samples. The chain recombines TRBV7-3 with TRBJ2-3; TRBD2 matches at 12 bases. Sequenced sample: whole blood. CDR3 sequence (DNA): TGTGCCAGCAGCTTAAAAGGGACTAGCGGGACAGATACGCAGTATTTT. Protein product: CASSLKGTSGTDTQYF.